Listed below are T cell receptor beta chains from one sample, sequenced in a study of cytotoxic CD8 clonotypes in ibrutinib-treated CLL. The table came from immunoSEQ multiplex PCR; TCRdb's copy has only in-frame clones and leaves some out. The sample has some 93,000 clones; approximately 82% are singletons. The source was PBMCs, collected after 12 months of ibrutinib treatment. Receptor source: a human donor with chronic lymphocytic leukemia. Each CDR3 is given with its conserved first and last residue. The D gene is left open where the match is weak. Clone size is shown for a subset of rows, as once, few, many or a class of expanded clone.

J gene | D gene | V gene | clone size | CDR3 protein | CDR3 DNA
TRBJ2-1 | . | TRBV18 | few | CASSPSRIKVYNEQFF | TGTGCCAGCTCACCCAGTAGGATAAAAGTATACAATGAGCAGTTCTTC
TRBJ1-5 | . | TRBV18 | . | CASSPPGGVGNQPQHF | TGTGCCAGCTCACCACCCGGCGGGGTGGGGAATCAGCCCCAGCATTTT
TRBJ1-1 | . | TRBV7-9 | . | CASSSRDRNTEAFF | TGTGCCAGCAGCTCCCGCGACAGGAACACTGAAGCTTTCTTT
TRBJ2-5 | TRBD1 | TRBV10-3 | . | CAISGQGAGETQYF | TGTGCCATCAGTGGTCAGGGGGCTGGGGAGACCCAGTACTTC
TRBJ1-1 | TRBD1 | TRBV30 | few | CAWSVRTGNSQAFF | TGTGCCTGGAGTGTTAGGACAGGGAATTCCCAAGCTTTCTTT
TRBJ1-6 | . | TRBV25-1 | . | CASSEFGSFSPLHF | TGTGCCAGCAGTGAATTTGGCAGTTTTTCACCCCTCCACTTT
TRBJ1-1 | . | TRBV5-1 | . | CASSLQIKNTEAFF | TGCGCCAGCAGCTTACAGATTAAGAACACTGAAGCTTTCTTT
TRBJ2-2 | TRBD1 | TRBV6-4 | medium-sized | CASMDRENGELFF | TGTGCCAGCATGGACAGGGAAAACGGGGAGCTGTTTTTT
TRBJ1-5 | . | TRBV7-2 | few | CASSLEVAQPQHF | TGTGCCAGCAGCTTAGAAGTGGCTCAGCCCCAGCATTTT
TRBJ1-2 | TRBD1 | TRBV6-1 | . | CASSEQSPGQAQSRYGYTF | TGTGCCAGCAGTGAACAATCTCCGGGACAGGCCCAGTCTCGCTATGGCTACACCTTC
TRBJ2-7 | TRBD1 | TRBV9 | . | CASSVEGQGPFYEQYF | TGTGCCAGCAGCGTAGAGGGACAGGGGCCCTTCTACGAGCAGTACTTC
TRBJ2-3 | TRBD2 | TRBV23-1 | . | CASSQSGGSLTDTQYF | TGCGCCAGCAGTCAATCGGGAGGGTCACTCACAGATACGCAGTATTTT